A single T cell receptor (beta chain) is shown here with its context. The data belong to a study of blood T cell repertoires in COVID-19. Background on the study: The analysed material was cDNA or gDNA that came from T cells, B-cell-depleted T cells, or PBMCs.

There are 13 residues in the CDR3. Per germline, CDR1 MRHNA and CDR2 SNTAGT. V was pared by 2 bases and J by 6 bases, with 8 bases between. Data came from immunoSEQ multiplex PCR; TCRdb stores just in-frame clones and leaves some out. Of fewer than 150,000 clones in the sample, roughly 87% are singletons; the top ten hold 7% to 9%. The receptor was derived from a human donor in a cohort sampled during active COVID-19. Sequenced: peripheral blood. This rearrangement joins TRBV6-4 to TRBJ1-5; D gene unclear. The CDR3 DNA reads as TGTGCCAGCAGTGACAGGGAGGGTCAGCCCCAGCATTTT. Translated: CASSDREGQPQHF.